This T cell receptor beta chain was sequenced during a study of human T cells and chemical hapten exposure. About the research overall: Per-sample TCR yield variation was attributed mainly to small pooled library volume differences.

This clonotype turned up a few times. V lost 3 bases and J lost 5, with 5 bases in between. The CDR3 length is 12 residues. TCRdb redid the calling of the RACE reads with MiXCR, one entry per CDR3 protein. The sample comprises 35,000 to 50,000 distinct CDR3 sequences, roughly a tenth of which are singletons, and about 6% rests with the top ten. Stated time point: pre-sensitization, week 0. The treatment is: therapeutic diphenylcyclopropenone sensitization with weekly scalp DPC. Alopecia patients between 18 and 70 years old and suitable for DPC were used as donors. Unfractionated whole blood was the source of the extracted total RNA.

Sequenced here: whole blood, sampled in connection with sensitization to the hapten diphenylcyclopropenone (DPC). The clonotype originates from a man aged 25 to 40 with alopecia areata. Some clones in this sample may be carry-over from other donors' samples. The rearrangement uses TRBV12-3 or TRBV12-4 and TRBJ1-5; the D gene is possibly TRBD1 (5 bases). The CDR3 is CASSFRDQPQHF. The CDR3 DNA reads TGTGCCAGCAGTTTCAGGGATCAGCCCCAGCATTTT.